This T cell receptor beta chain was captured by sequencing in a study of T cell repertoires in cytomegalovirus infection. V lost 3 bases, J lost 1 base, and 9 bases stayed unmatched. This CDR3 region has 18 residues. TCRdb re-derived calls from the reads in MiXCR, one entry per CDR3 protein. The sample contains 100,000 or so distinct CDR3 sequences, roughly 39% of which appear only once. This clonotype has a handful of counts. The antigen is undetermined. The V call is TRBV23-1, the J call TRBJ2-3; 11 bases fit TRBD2. TRBV23-1 is noted as an ORF with a role that remains uncertain. The sample was CD8+ T cells from cultured PBMCs, taken from culture after CMV antigen stimulation. The TCR comes from a human donor in good health (CMV status not recorded). Some clones in this sample may be carry-over from other donors' samples. The CDR3: CASSQRLAGPCRTDTQYF. CDR3 nucleotides: TGCGCCAGCAGTCAGCGACTAGCGGGGCCCTGCCGCACAGATACGCAGTATTTT.